The 23 T cell receptor beta chains below come from one sample, sequenced in a study of early T cells in non-severe SARS-CoV-2 infection (TCRdb year 2021). Library method: 5' RACE. Sequenced on a NextSeq 500. Clones were called with MiXCR by TCRdb after fastp trimmed the public reads at Q25, and only in-frame beta chains were retained. Identical CDR3 protein sequences are pooled into one entry, listed with their most common genes and DNA. This sample is represented by 50,000 to 80,000 distinct CDR3 sequences; about 4.9% of them were singletons. The ten largest clones add up to 4% to 5% of the sample. The source material was whole blood. These receptor sequences come from an adult who was a healthcare worker with PCR-confirmed SARS-CoV-2 infection or an uninfected control (not recorded which).

This clonotype showed up just a few times. The chain couples TRBV5-1 to TRBJ2-1, with D perhaps matching TRBD2 (5 bases). CDR3 length: 19 amino acids. V was clipped by 0 bases and J by 7 bases, with 26 bases between them. The germline V gene has CDR1 SGHRS and CDR2 YFSETQ. The CDR3 DNA reads as TGCGCCAGCAGCTTGGTTGGGCCTAACCCCCTTGAGGGCAGAAATGAGCAGTTCTTC. Protein: CASSLVGPNPLEGRNEQFF.

A few counts support this clonotype. V usage is TRBV9 and J usage is TRBJ1-1, with TRBD1 matching 7 bases. V gave up 3 bases and J gave up 1 base; unmatched junction bases: 6. The germline CDR1 and CDR2 sequences are SGDLS and YYNGEE. The CDR3 has 15 amino acids. The CDR3 nucleotides are TGTGCCAGCAGCGGTAGACAGGGATCGAACACTGAAGCTTTCTTT. Translating it yields CASSGRQGSNTEAFF.

Ten or more counts support this clonotype. The rearrangement links TRBV6-1 to TRBJ1-2, with TRBD1 identical over 7 bases. The CDR3 has 13 residues. Germline trimming cut 6 bases from V and 2 bases from J; bases unmatched to any gene: 3. Germline V lookup: CDR1 MNHNS, CDR2 SASEGT. DNA for the CDR3: TGTGCCAGCAGCCTGGACAGGAACTATGGCTACACCTTC. It specifies CASSLDRNYGYTF.

This clonotype was recorded many times. The CDR3 sequence: CSVEVGGGGTEAFF. DNA of the CDR3: TGCAGCGTTGAAGTCGGAGGGGGTGGTACTGAAGCTTTCTTT. V is TRBV29-1 and J is TRBJ1-1, with a weak D call TRBD1 (6 bases). Germline values: CDR1 SQVTM, CDR2 ANQGSEA. This CDR3 comprises 14 residues. V gave up 1 base and J gave up 5 bases, with 14 bases separating them.

For the CDR3, the DNA is TGTGCCAGCGGTGAGGACGGCTACGAGCAGTACTTC. Its translation is CASGEDGYEQYF. This chain connects TRBV6-2 or TRBV6-3 to TRBJ2-7; D uncertain. There are 12 residues in the CDR3. V gave up 8 bases and J gave up 3 bases, with 11 bases separating them. From germline, CDR1 is MNHEY and CDR2 SVGEGT.

This clonotype was detected a few times. The junction departs from the called germline gene at one end, perhaps through a read error. The chain recombines TRBV20-1 with TRBJ1-1; no definite D call. This CDR3 region has 11 residues. Germline V gene lookup returns CDR1 DFQATT and CDR2 SNEGSKA (reference sequence). The CDR3 region is CSARDWQNGVF. CDR3 in DNA: TGCAGTGCTAGAGATTGGCAGAACGGAGTCTTT.

This rearrangement joins TRBV20-1 to TRBJ2-3, with D maybe TRBD1 (6 bases). In germline, CDR1 is DFQATT, CDR2 SNEGSKA (reference sequence). The CDR3 has 15 amino acids. V was pared by 3 bases and J by 0 bases, with 13 bases between. Here the CDR3 DNA reads TGCAGTGCTAGTGGACAGTCTACTAGCACAGATACGCAGTATTTT. It specifies CSASGQSTSTDTQYF.

The sample holds a few counts of this clonotype. CDR3 DNA: TGTGCCAGCAGCTCCTCCGGGACAGAATACACAGATACGCAGTATTTT. It translates to CASSSSGTEYTDTQYF. The chain is built from TRBV13 and TRBJ2-3, with 7 bases aligning to TRBD1. The germline V gene encodes CDR1 PRHDT and CDR2 FYEKMQ (reference sequence). Unmatched junction bases numbered 9, after V lost 4 bases and J lost 2 bases. This CDR3 is 16 amino acids long. Full variable domain (missing parts from reference TRBV13 and TRBJ2-3): AAGVIQSPRHLIKEKRETATLKCYPIPRHDTVYWYQQGPGQDPQFLISFYEKMQSDKGSIPDRFSAQQFSDYHSELNMSSLELGDSALYFCASSSSGTEYTDTQYFGPGTRLTVL.

CDR3 loop: CASSYTLVDAETQYF. The CDR3 DNA reads TGTGCCAGCAGTTACACATTAGTTGATGCAGAGACCCAGTACTTC. This chain connects TRBV6-6 to TRBJ2-5; D is unresolved. V was clipped by 2 bases and J by 4 bases, with 14 bases between them. Per the germline V gene, CDR1 is MNHNY and CDR2 is SVGAGI (reference sequence). The CDR3 sequence is 15 residues long.

This clonotype was counted many times. The V gene is TRBV12-3 or TRBV12-4, the J gene TRBJ2-3; 7 bases match TRBD2. The CDR3 runs to 14 residues. The V segment lost 6 bases and the J segment 5 bases; nucleotides outside the gene matches: 8. The CDR3 sequence: CASSLGLRGDTQYF. CDR3 coding DNA: TGTGCCAGCAGCCTGGGACTAAGGGGAGATACGCAGTATTTT.

There are a few counts of this clonotype. This chain's CDR3 is CASSYSGATYNEQFF. CDR3 bases: TGTGCCAGCAGTTACAGCGGGGCGACCTACAATGAGCAGTTCTTC. V gene TRBV6-2 or TRBV6-3 combines with J gene TRBJ2-1; TRBD2 matches 7 bases. This CDR3 spans 15 amino acids. Germline CDR1 reads MNHEY; CDR2 reads SVGEGT. The V and J ends lost 2 bases and 2 bases, in that order; junction bases with no gene match: 3.

This clonotype was observed a handful of times. The chain uses TRBV21-1 and TRBJ2-4; the table's D call, TRBD1, was not checked against the DNA. TRBV21-1 has pseudogene status. The CDR3 length is 15 residues. The CDR3 reads CASSPGIVHQNIQYF. The CDR3 DNA is TGTGCCAGCAGCCCGGGGATAGTACATCAAAACATTCAGTACTTC.

This clonotype was counted at least ten times. A read error may produce the germline difference seen at one junction end. The chain is built from TRBV13 and TRBJ2-3, with 12 bases lining up with TRBD1. This CDR3 spans 16 amino acids. CDR1 PRHDT and CDR2 FYEKMQ come from the germline V gene (reference sequence). The CDR3 region is CASSFYGTGGAETQYF. The CDR3 nucleotides read TGTGCCAGCAGCTTCTACGGGACAGGGGGCGCAGAGACGCAGTATTTT.

V usage is TRBV20-1 and J usage is TRBJ2-7; 8 nucleotides align to TRBD1. Germline lookup yields CDR1 DFQATT and CDR2 SNEGSKA (reference sequence). The length of the CDR3 is 12 residues. The V segment lost 5 bases and the J segment 5 bases; nucleotides outside the gene matches: 5. The CDR3, as DNA: TGCAGTGCTGGAGGGGGACAGGACGAGCAGTACTTC. Its translation is CSAGGGQDEQYF.

This rearrangement joins TRBV3-1 to TRBJ1-2, with D hard to call. CDR3 length: 16 residues. The V end lost 4 bases, the J end lost 4 bases, and 19 bases lay between the germline ends. The germline V gene encodes CDR1 LGHDT and CDR2 YNNKEL (reference sequence). Here the CDR3 reads CASSPSGSSYIYGYTF. CDR3 bases: TGTGCCAGCAGCCCCTCCGGGTCCTCCTATATCTATGGCTACACCTTC.

The chain joins TRBV7-9 to TRBJ2-5, with 8 positions matching TRBD1. J gave up 1 base and V 7 bases, and 5 bases lay outside the gene matches. The V gene's germline CDR1 is SEHNR and CDR2 FQNEAQ (reference sequence). CDR3 length: 14 amino acids. CDR3 residues: CASTEQGGQETQYF. The CDR3 DNA follows: TGTGCCAGCACTGAACAGGGGGGCCAAGAGACCCAGTACTTC.

This clonotype was counted many times. The chain joins TRBV4-3 to TRBJ1-1; D possibly corresponds to TRBD1 (5 bases). Trimming cost V 3 bases and J 5 bases, with 16 bases left between them. The CDR3 extends over 15 amino acids. Germline values: CDR1 LGHNA, CDR2 YSLEER. CDR3 loop: CASSHGHLRGTEAFF. DNA for the CDR3: TGCGCCAGCAGCCATGGACACCTGAGAGGGACTGAAGCTTTCTTT.

The sample holds many counts of this clonotype. The rearrangement links TRBV29-1 to TRBJ2-1; D is perhaps TRBD1 (6 bases). The V gene's germline CDR1 is SQVTM and CDR2 ANQGSEA. Trimming shortened V by 1 base and J by 6 bases, and 13 bases separated the two germline ends. This CDR3 is built from 14 residues. CDR3 region: CSVEAPNRANEQFF. DNA of the CDR3: TGCAGCGTTGAAGCGCCTAACAGGGCCAATGAGCAGTTCTTC.

This clonotype showed up many times. V gene TRBV5-1 combines with J gene TRBJ1-4; D gene unclear. CDR1 is SGHRS, CDR2 YFSETQ, per germline. V was shortened by 4 bases and J by 0 bases, with 10 bases between the two germline ends. The CDR3 has 15 residues. CDR3 bases: TGCGCCAGCAGCACATCAGACGCAACTAATGAAAAACTGTTTTTT. Translation gives CASSTSDATNEKLFF.

The sample holds many counts of this clonotype. The V and J genes are TRBV2 and TRBJ2-2; tentatively, D is TRBD2 (5 bases). The germline V and J ends were trimmed by 7 bases and 0 bases, with 24 bases remaining between them. Germline-derived CDR1 and CDR2 are SNHLY and FYNNEI. This CDR3 comprises 19 residues. For the CDR3, the DNA is TGTGCCAGCAAGCCGGTCCGTGGCGGGCCAACTTCGAACACCGGGGAGCTGTTTTTT. Its protein product is CASKPVRGGPTSNTGELFF. Supplemented by reference TRBV2 and TRBJ2-2, the full variable domain reads EPEVTQTPSHQVTQMGQEVILRCVPISNHLYFYWYRQILGQKVEFLVSFYNNEISEKSEIFDDQFSVERPDGSNFTLKIRSTKLEDSAMYFCASKPVRGGPTSNTGELFFGEGSRLTVL.

This clonotype was seen more than once but under ten times. V is TRBV7-2 and J is TRBJ2-7; perhaps TRBD1 as D (5 bases). This CDR3 spans 14 amino acids. The V gene lost 6 bases and the J gene lost 1 base, with 13 bases spanning the gap. Germline V gives CDR1 SGHTA, CDR2 FQGNSA. The CDR3 DNA reads as TGTGCCAGCAGTTATGACAGCTTTTCCTACGAGCAGTACTTC. Translated, it gives CASSYDSFSYEQYF.

As to this clonotype: Being one base from a much bigger clone, this may be a read error. The chain uses TRBV3-1 and TRBJ2-7; 9 bases are shared with TRBD2. Looked up from germline, CDR1 is LGHDT and CDR2 is YNNKEL (reference sequence). The length of the CDR3 is 16 residues. CDR3 coding DNA: TGTGCCGGCAGTCCTCATAGCGGGGGAAGCTCCTACGAGCAGTACTTC. Its translation: CAGSPHSGGSSYEQYF.

This clonotype has only a few counts. The gene calls are TRBV14 and TRBJ1-1, with D possibly being TRBD1 (6 bases). The CDR3 is 17 amino acids. The germline V gene encodes CDR1 SGHDN and CDR2 FVKESK. V lost 0 bases, J lost 1 base, and 15 bases lay in between. CDR3 sequence reads: CASSQERVGGRNTEAFF. The CDR3 nucleotides are TGTGCCAGCAGCCAAGAGCGTGTAGGGGGACGGAACACTGAAGCTTTCTTT.